These T cell receptor beta chains were read from a single sample in a study of beta chain features in type 1 diabetes. Only in-frame clones appear in the TCRdb table, and some are missing; sequencing was by immunoSEQ multiplex PCR. The sample yields some 370,000 clones, 8.5% to 10% seen once. What was sequenced was central memory CD4+ T cells from blood. The receptors derive from a young man with type 1 diabetes. Both conserved end residues are part of each CDR3. The D gene is left open where the match is weak. Size is omitted from some rows. Given values are once, few, many or a class for expanded clones.

V gene: TRBV5-1
D gene: NA
J gene: TRBJ2-5
clone size: NA
CDR3 protein: CASSLGSGETQYF
CDR3 DNA: TGCGCCAGCAGCTTGGGCTCGGGAGAGACCCAGTACTTC

V gene: TRBV4-2
D gene: NA
J gene: TRBJ1-5
clone size: NA
CDR3 protein: CASSQDGSGTQHF
CDR3 DNA: TGTGCCAGCAGCCAAGATGGGTCCGGGACCCAGCATTTT

V gene: TRBV6-6
D gene: NA
J gene: TRBJ1-1
clone size: many
CDR3 protein: CASSELGEPEAFF
CDR3 DNA: TGTGCCAGCAGTGAGTTGGGTGAGCCTGAAGCTTTCTTT

V gene: TRBV11-2
D gene: NA
J gene: TRBJ2-2
clone size: few
CDR3 protein: CASSSMGGGELFF
CDR3 DNA: TGTGCCAGCAGCTCCATGGGGGGTGGGGAGCTGTTTTTT

V gene: TRBV7-9
D gene: NA
J gene: TRBJ1-3
clone size: NA
CDR3 protein: CASSLSSGNTIYF
CDR3 DNA: TGTGCCAGCAGCTTAAGCTCTGGAAACACCATATATTTT

V gene: TRBV5-6
D gene: TRBD1
J gene: TRBJ1-1
clone size: few
CDR3 protein: CASSLRQGGAEAFF
CDR3 DNA: TGTGCCAGCAGCCTCCGACAGGGAGGCGCTGAAGCTTTCTTT

V gene: TRBV6-5
D gene: NA
J gene: TRBJ2-5
clone size: NA
CDR3 protein: CASAGLETQYF
CDR3 DNA: TGTGCCAGCGCGGGTTTGGAGACCCAGTACTTC

V gene: TRBV11-2
D gene: TRBD2
J gene: TRBJ2-7
clone size: NA
CDR3 protein: CASSLVSRGGSYEQYF
CDR3 DNA: TGTGCCAGCAGCTTAGTATCCCGGGGGGGCTCCTACGAGCAGTACTTC

V gene: TRBV5-6
D gene: NA
J gene: TRBJ2-7
clone size: few
CDR3 protein: CASVRQYLYSYEQYF
CDR3 DNA: TGTGCCAGCGTAAGACAGTACCTTTACTCCTACGAGCAGTACTTC

V gene: TRBV5-1
D gene: NA
J gene: TRBJ2-7
clone size: NA
CDR3 protein: CASSLFAGEDEQYF
CDR3 DNA: TGCGCCAGCAGCTTGTTTGCAGGGGAGGACGAGCAGTACTTC

V gene: TRBV9
D gene: TRBD1
J gene: TRBJ2-1
clone size: NA
CDR3 protein: CASSPWTGGRNEQFF
CDR3 DNA: TGTGCCAGCAGCCCTTGGACAGGGGGGAGGAATGAGCAGTTCTTC

V gene: TRBV6-1
D gene: NA
J gene: TRBJ2-3
clone size: few
CDR3 protein: CASSAPRRVADTQYF
CDR3 DNA: TGTGCCAGCAGTGCCCCAAGACGGGTCGCAGATACGCAGTATTTT

V gene: TRBV19
D gene: NA
J gene: TRBJ2-7
clone size: few
CDR3 protein: CASSLRAALSYEQYF
CDR3 DNA: TGTGCCAGTAGTCTCCGGGCAGCCCTCTCCTACGAGCAGTACTTC

V gene: TRBV7-2
D gene: NA
J gene: TRBJ2-3
clone size: NA
CDR3 protein: CASSLNRLGDTQYF
CDR3 DNA: TGTGCCAGCAGCTTAAACCGGCTGGGGGATACGCAGTATTTT

V gene: TRBV2
D gene: NA
J gene: TRBJ2-1
clone size: many
CDR3 protein: CASGSGSNEQFF
CDR3 DNA: TGTGCCAGCGGTTCAGGGAGCAATGAGCAGTTCTTC

V gene: TRBV6-6
D gene: TRBD2
J gene: TRBJ2-2
clone size: few
CDR3 protein: CASSSGTSGRSGELFF
CDR3 DNA: TGTGCCAGCAGTTCCGGGACTAGCGGGAGATCCGGGGAGCTGTTTTTT

V gene: TRBV11-2
D gene: TRBD2
J gene: TRBJ2-3
clone size: NA
CDR3 protein: CASSLELAERTDTQYF
CDR3 DNA: TGTGCCAGCAGCCTCGAACTAGCGGAGCGCACAGATACGCAGTATTTT

V gene: TRBV30
D gene: NA
J gene: TRBJ1-4
clone size: NA
CDR3 protein: CAVPTGLSNEKLFF
CDR3 DNA: TGTGCCGTGCCGACGGGACTTTCGAATGAAAAACTGTTTTTT

V gene: TRBV7-9
D gene: NA
J gene: TRBJ2-1
clone size: few
CDR3 protein: CASSRVPFGEQFF
CDR3 DNA: TGTGCCAGCAGCCGGGTTCCGTTCGGGGAGCAGTTCTTC

V gene: TRBV5-1
D gene: NA
J gene: TRBJ1-1
clone size: NA
CDR3 protein: CASSPGTFGRGTEAFF
CDR3 DNA: TGCGCCAGCAGCCCGGGGACATTTGGAAGGGGCACTGAAGCTTTCTTT

V gene: TRBV7-9
D gene: NA
J gene: TRBJ2-2
clone size: NA
CDR3 protein: CASSLVSGFSGELFF
CDR3 DNA: TGTGCCAGCAGCTTAGTTTCAGGGTTTAGCGGGGAGCTGTTTTTT

V gene: TRBV28
D gene: NA
J gene: TRBJ1-2
clone size: NA
CDR3 protein: CASSDRSYGYTF
CDR3 DNA: TGTGCCAGCTCCGACAGGTCCTATGGCTACACCTTC

V gene: TRBV9
D gene: NA
J gene: TRBJ2-1
clone size: NA
CDR3 protein: CASSVALTGSYNEQFF
CDR3 DNA: TGTGCCAGCAGCGTAGCCCTGACGGGGTCCTACAATGAGCAGTTCTTC

V gene: TRBV19
D gene: TRBD1
J gene: TRBJ2-1
clone size: NA
CDR3 protein: CASSFLFDRGPYNEQFF
CDR3 DNA: TGTGCCAGTAGTTTCCTCTTCGACAGGGGGCCCTACAATGAGCAGTTCTTC

V gene: TRBV7-9
D gene: NA
J gene: TRBJ2-1
clone size: NA
CDR3 protein: CASSGRRRTSYNEQFF
CDR3 DNA: TGTGCCAGCAGCGGACGGCGTAGGACTTCCTACAATGAGCAGTTCTTC

V gene: TRBV5-4
D gene: TRBD2
J gene: TRBJ2-5
clone size: few
CDR3 protein: CASSKTSREETQYF
CDR3 DNA: TGTGCCAGCAGTAAGACTAGCCGTGAAGAGACCCAGTACTTC

V gene: TRBV28
D gene: TRBD1
J gene: TRBJ2-7
clone size: NA
CDR3 protein: CASSDRQYEQYF
CDR3 DNA: TGTGCCAGCTCGGACAGGCAATACGAGCAGTACTTC

V gene: TRBV6-1
D gene: NA
J gene: TRBJ2-1
clone size: NA
CDR3 protein: CASSEAGGSRHEQFF
CDR3 DNA: TGTGCCAGCAGTGAAGCTGGGGGGTCCCGTCATGAGCAGTTCTTC

V gene: TRBV9
D gene: TRBD1
J gene: TRBJ2-5
clone size: few
CDR3 protein: CASSVAGGPQYF
CDR3 DNA: TGTGCCAGCAGCGTGGCAGGGGGCCCCCAGTACTTC

V gene: TRBV4-2
D gene: TRBD1
J gene: TRBJ2-1
clone size: many
CDR3 protein: CASSQPGVSGGNNEQFF
CDR3 DNA: TGTGCCAGCAGCCAACCTGGGGTCTCAGGGGGAAACAATGAGCAGTTCTTC

V gene: TRBV5-1
D gene: TRBD2
J gene: TRBJ2-3
clone size: NA
CDR3 protein: CASSRLAAQTDTQYF
CDR3 DNA: TGCGCCAGCAGCCGACTAGCGGCTCAAACAGATACGCAGTATTTT

V gene: TRBV27
D gene: TRBD2
J gene: TRBJ2-2
clone size: many
CDR3 protein: CASSKRGTSGGNTGELFF
CDR3 DNA: TGTGCCAGCAGCAAGAGGGGAACTAGCGGAGGGAACACCGGGGAGCTGTTTTTT

V gene: TRBV6-6
D gene: NA
J gene: TRBJ1-2
clone size: few
CDR3 protein: CASRTEGTVYGYTF
CDR3 DNA: TGTGCCAGCAGGACCGAAGGGACGGTCTATGGCTACACCTTC

V gene: TRBV18
D gene: NA
J gene: TRBJ1-1
clone size: NA
CDR3 protein: CASSPGVHAGWAADTEAFF
CDR3 DNA: TGTGCCAGCTCACCAGGGGTACACGCGGGCTGGGCAGCGGACACTGAAGCTTTCTTT

V gene: TRBV7-2
D gene: NA
J gene: TRBJ2-5
clone size: few
CDR3 protein: CASSSPGRQETQYF
CDR3 DNA: TGTGCCAGCAGCTCCCCGGGCAGACAGGAGACCCAGTACTTC

V gene: TRBV7-8
D gene: NA
J gene: TRBJ2-3
clone size: many
CDR3 protein: CASSLEGWDTQYF
CDR3 DNA: TGTGCCAGCAGCTTGGAAGGGTGGGATACGCAGTATTTT

V gene: TRBV19
D gene: NA
J gene: TRBJ1-2
clone size: NA
CDR3 protein: CASLSSHQNYGYTF
CDR3 DNA: TGTGCCAGTCTTAGCTCACACCAAAACTATGGCTACACCTTC

V gene: TRBV28
D gene: NA
J gene: TRBJ1-1
clone size: few
CDR3 protein: CASSLTGVRTEAFF
CDR3 DNA: TGTGCCAGCAGTTTAACGGGGGTTCGGACTGAAGCTTTCTTT

V gene: TRBV30
D gene: NA
J gene: TRBJ2-1
clone size: NA
CDR3 protein: CAWRPLDSRMTNEQFF
CDR3 DNA: TGTGCCTGGAGGCCCCTGGATTCCCGGATGACCAATGAGCAGTTCTTC

V gene: TRBV6-1
D gene: NA
J gene: TRBJ2-4
clone size: few
CDR3 protein: CASSAIRGTNIQYF
CDR3 DNA: TGTGCCAGCAGTGCCATCCGGGGGACCAACATTCAGTACTTC